Given below is one TCR beta chain in context. Its antigen is as yet unknown. The CDR3 runs 15 residues. With V trimmed by 6 bases and J by 6 bases, 13 bases remained unmatched. Per the germline V gene, CDR1 is DFQATT and CDR2 is SNEGSKA (reference sequence). TCR beta cDNA libraries had unique molecular identifiers. TCRdb reprocessed the PCR reads with MiXCR, giving one entry per CDR3 protein. The sample yields a few hundred thousand distinct CDR3 sequences, around 40% seen once. This sample is part of a study of post-analysis software for immune sequencing data. Study observations and caveats: There were five or six TRBV segments more frequent in patients than controls, and TRBV5-6, TRBV5-1 and TRBV20-1 were among them.

The specimen sequenced was blood. The V call is TRBV20-1, the J call TRBJ2-1, with 8 bases matching TRBD2. The source of this sequence is a girl aged 10 to 17 with multiple sclerosis. CDR3 nucleotide sequence: TGCAGTGCCAAAAGCGGGAGAGGTTCCCTCAATGAGCAGTTCTTC. As protein: CSAKSGRGSLNEQFF.